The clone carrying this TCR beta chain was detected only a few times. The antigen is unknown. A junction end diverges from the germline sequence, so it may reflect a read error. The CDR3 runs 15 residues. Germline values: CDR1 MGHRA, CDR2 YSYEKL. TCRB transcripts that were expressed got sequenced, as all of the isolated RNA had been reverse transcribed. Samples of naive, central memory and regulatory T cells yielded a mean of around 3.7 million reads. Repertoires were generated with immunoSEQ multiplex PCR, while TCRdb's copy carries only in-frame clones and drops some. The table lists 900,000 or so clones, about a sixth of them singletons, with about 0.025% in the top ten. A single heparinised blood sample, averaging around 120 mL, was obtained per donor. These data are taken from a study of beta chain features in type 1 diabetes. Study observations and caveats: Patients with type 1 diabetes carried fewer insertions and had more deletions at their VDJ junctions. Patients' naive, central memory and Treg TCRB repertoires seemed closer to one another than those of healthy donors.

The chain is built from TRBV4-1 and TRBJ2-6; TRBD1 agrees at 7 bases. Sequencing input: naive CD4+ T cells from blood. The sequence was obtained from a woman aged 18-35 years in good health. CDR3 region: CASSQGPTGVNVLTF. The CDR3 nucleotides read TGCGCCAGCAGCCAAGGCCCTACAGGGGTCAACGTCCTGACTTTC.